The TCR beta chain described here comes from a study of blood T cell repertoires in COVID-19. Sequencing used immunoSEQ multiplex PCR; TCRdb keeps in-frame clones, though not all of them. The sample contains 130,000 to 150,000 clones, roughly four fifths of which appear only once. The origin of this receptor is a woman aged 80 or over with acute or convalescent COVID-19. Sequencing was carried out using peripheral blood.

CDR3 amino acids: CASSFTGGIYGYTF. CDR3 sequence (DNA): TGTGCCAGCAGTTTTACAGGGGGCATCTATGGCTACACCTTC. This chain uses TRBV5-6 with TRBJ1-2; 9 nucleotides align to TRBD1. Germline-derived CDR1 and CDR2 are SGHDT and YYEEEE. The CDR3 totals 14 residues. V lost 5 bases and J lost 4; bases outside the gene matches: 6.